These 13 T cell receptor beta chains originate from one sample sequenced in a study of blood T cell repertoires in COVID-19. The protocol was immunoSEQ multiplex PCR, while the TCRdb copy is restricted to in-frame clones and leaves out a portion. Of tens of thousands of clones in the sample, around nine tenths were seen once. The sample taken for sequencing was peripheral blood. The receptors stem from a human donor in a cohort sampled during active COVID-19.

V is TRBV6-5 and J is TRBJ1-4; maybe TRBD1 (6 bases). The ends were cut back, 8 bases at V and 8 bases at J, with 15 bases in the middle. The CDR3 is 13 residues long. Germline assignment: CDR1 MNHEY and CDR2 SVGAGI. The CDR3 protein is CASRGGLREKLFF. Here the CDR3 DNA reads TGTGCCAGCCGCGGGGGGCTAAGGGAAAAACTGTTTTTT.

The J gene is TRBJ1-3, the V gene TRBV5-6; TRBD1 matches 10 bases. The junction had 5 bases not matched to a gene; V was cut back by 4 bases and J by 4 bases. Germline assignment: CDR1 SGHDT and CDR2 YYEEEE. The CDR3 covers 15 residues. CDR3 region: CASSPGTGVGNTIYF. In nucleotides, the CDR3 is TGTGCCAGCAGCCCTGGGACAGGGGTAGGAAACACCATATATTTT. The full variable domain, in which reference TRBV5-6 and TRBJ1-3 provide the parts outside the CDR3, is DAGVTQSPTHLIKTRGQQVTLRCSPKSGHDTVSWYQQALGQGPQFIFQYYEEEERQRGNFPDRFSGHQFPNYSSELNVNALLLGDSALYLCASSPGTGVGNTIYFGEGSWLTVV.

The chain employs TRBV18 and TRBJ1-4; the D gene is possibly TRBD1 (6 bases). CDR1 KGHSH and CDR2 LQKENI come from the germline V gene. The CDR3 consists of 16 residues. V gave up 2 bases and J gave up 2 bases, with 12 bases separating them. The CDR3 loop reads CASSPSGTGTNEKLFF. The CDR3 DNA follows: TGTGCCAGCTCACCATCTGGTACAGGGACTAATGAAAAACTGTTTTTT.

On this clone: The junction departs from germline at one end; a sequencing error may be responsible. V usage is TRBV15 and J usage is TRBJ1-4, with 9 bases matching TRBD1. From germline, CDR1 is LNHNV and CDR2 YYDKDF (reference sequence). CDR3 length equals 16 residues. CDR3 coding DNA: TGTGCCACCAGCAGAGCCCGTGGGACAGGGAGGGGAAAAACTGTTTTT. Residues: CATSRARGTGRGKTVF.

This chain uses TRBV7-9 with TRBJ1-4, with 7 bases lining up with TRBD1. CDR1 is SEHNR and CDR2 is FQNEAQ in the germline V gene (reference sequence). Trimming cost V 5 bases and J 4 bases; bases outside gene matches: 4. CDR3 length: 14 amino acids. CDR3 DNA sequence: TGTGCCAGCAGCCCAGGGGGTTATAATGAAAAACTGTTTTTT. This encodes CASSPGGYNEKLFF.

The chain is built from TRBV6-6 and TRBJ1-6, with 9 positions matching TRBD1. The CDR3 length is 13 residues. The trim removed 5 bases at V and 9 bases at J, leaving 2 bases unmatched. From germline, CDR1 is MNHNY and CDR2 SVGAGI (reference sequence). The CDR3 sequence: CASSGTGTSPLHF. CDR3 coding DNA: TGTGCCAGCAGTGGGACAGGGACTTCACCCCTCCACTTT.

In its sample, this clone was seen once. V is TRBV7-2 and J is TRBJ2-7, with 8 bases lining up with TRBD1. The CDR3 covers 16 residues. CDR1 and CDR2 from the germline V gene are SGHTA and FQGNSA. J gave up 0 bases and V 3 bases, and 7 bases lay outside the gene matches. The CDR3 nucleotides read TGTGCCAGCAGCTTGGGTACAGGGGGATCCTCCTACGAGCAGTACTTC. Protein sequence: CASSLGTGGSSYEQYF.

The chain uses TRBV6-2 or TRBV6-3 and TRBJ1-2; the D gene is possibly TRBD1 (5 bases). Germline CDR1 and CDR2: MNHEY and SVGEGT. The CDR3 consists of 13 residues. Trimming removed 5 bases from V and 6 bases from J, with 13 bases in between. The CDR3 protein is CASSKGQRDGYTF. The CDR3 DNA sequence: TGTGCCAGCAGTAAGGGGCAGCGTGATGGCTACACCTTC.

V is TRBV6-2 or TRBV6-3 and J is TRBJ2-7, with 8 bases fitting TRBD1. In germline, CDR1 is MNHEY, CDR2 SVGEGT. The CDR3 loop spans 14 amino acids. J lost 3 bases, V lost 5 bases, and 6 bases had no gene match. The CDR3 reads CASSQLDRDYEQYF. The CDR3 coding sequence is TGTGCCAGCAGTCAGTTGGACAGGGACTACGAGCAGTACTTC.

The chain links TRBV2 to TRBJ1-3; D is uncertain. The V gene lost 7 bases and the J gene lost 3 bases, with 19 bases spanning the gap. The CDR3 loop spans 16 amino acids. Germline CDR1 reads SNHLY; CDR2 reads FYNNEI. Here the CDR3 reads CASKSIEGSLGNTIYF. In DNA, the CDR3 is TGTGCCAGCAAGTCAATAGAGGGTTCGCTTGGAAACACCATATATTTT.

This chain links TRBV7-9 with TRBJ1-1, with TRBD1 identical over 9 bases. CDR3 size: 18 residues. Trimming at V came to 5 bases and at J to 0 bases, leaving 13 bases not matched to a gene. Germline assignment: CDR1 SEHNR and CDR2 FQNEAQ (reference sequence). CDR3 bases: TGTGCCAGCAGCCTACCTAAGGGACAGGGCCTCATGAACACTGAAGCTTTCTTT. It specifies CASSLPKGQGLMNTEAFF.

This clone was detected a few times. The chain is built from TRBV19 and TRBJ1-2; 9 bases are shared with TRBD1. The CDR3 has 12 residues. The junction had 4 bases not matched to a gene; V was cut back by 7 bases and J by 7 bases. Germline CDR1 LNHDA, CDR2 SQIVND (reference sequence). The CDR3 DNA follows: TGTGCCAGTAATCCGGACAGGGGTGGCTACACCTTC. Protein: CASNPDRGGYTF. Full variable domain (outside the CDR3, taken from reference TRBV19 and TRBJ1-2): DGGITQSPKYLFRKEGQNVTLSCEQNLNHDAMYWYRQDPGQGLRLIYYSQIVNDFQKGDIAEGYSVSREKKESFPLTVTSAQKNPTAFYLCASNPDRGGYTFGSGTRLTVV.

CDR3: CASDGQGTYEQYF. CDR3 bases: TGTGCCAGCGACGGACAGGGGACCTACGAGCAGTACTTC. This chain connects TRBV25-1 to TRBJ2-7; 9 nucleotides match TRBD1. Germline V lookup: CDR1 MGHDK, CDR2 SYGVNS. This CDR3 is 13 amino acids long. V shed 8 bases, J shed 2 bases, and the junction held 4 bases outside the gene matches.